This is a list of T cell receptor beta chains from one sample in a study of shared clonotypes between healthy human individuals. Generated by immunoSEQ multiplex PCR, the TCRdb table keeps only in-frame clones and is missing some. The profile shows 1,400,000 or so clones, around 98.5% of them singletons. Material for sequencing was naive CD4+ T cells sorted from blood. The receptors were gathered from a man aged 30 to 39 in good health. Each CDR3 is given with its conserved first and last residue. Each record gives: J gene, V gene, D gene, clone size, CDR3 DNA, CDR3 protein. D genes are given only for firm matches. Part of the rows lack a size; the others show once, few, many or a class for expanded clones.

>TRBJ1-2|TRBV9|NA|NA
TGTGCCAGCAGCGTAGACGGTGGCTACACCTTC
CASSVDGGYTF
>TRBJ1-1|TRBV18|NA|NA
TGTGCCAGCTCACCACTTCCCAAACCGTACACTGAAGCTTTCTTT
CASSPLPKPYTEAFF
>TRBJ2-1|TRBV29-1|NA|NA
TGCAGCGTGATCCTCCGGGCCCCAAGCCGTGAGCAGTTCTTC
CSVILRAPSREQFF
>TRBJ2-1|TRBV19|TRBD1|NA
TGTGCCAGTAGCAAGACAGGGCTCGCCTACAATGAGCAGTTCTTC
CASSKTGLAYNEQFF
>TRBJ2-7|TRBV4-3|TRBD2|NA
TGCGCCAGCAGCCGCGCGATTACTAGCGGGAGGCCCTACGAGCAGTACTTC
CASSRAITSGRPYEQYF
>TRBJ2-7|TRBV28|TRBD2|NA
TGTGCCAGCGGACTAGCGGGATCTCGGCAGTACTTC
CASGLAGSRQYF
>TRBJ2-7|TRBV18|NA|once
TGTGCCAGCTCACCGCTACCGTTCGCGGAAGGCACCGAGCAGTACTTC
CASSPLPFAEGTEQYF
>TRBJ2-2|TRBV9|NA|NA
TGTGCCAGCAACCCGGGACTCTCTAACACCGGGGAGCTGTTTTTT
CASNPGLSNTGELFF
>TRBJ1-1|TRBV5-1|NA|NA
TGCGCCAGCAGCTCGGACGGACTGAACACTGAAGCTTTCTTT
CASSSDGLNTEAFF
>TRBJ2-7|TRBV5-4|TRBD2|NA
TGTGCCAGCAGTTGGAGCGGGAGAGGATCCTACGAGCAGTACTTC
CASSWSGRGSYEQYF
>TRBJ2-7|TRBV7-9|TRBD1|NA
TGTGCCAGCTGCACGGACAGGGGCTACGAGCAGTACTTC
CASCTDRGYEQYF
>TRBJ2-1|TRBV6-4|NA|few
TGTGCCAGCAGTCCCGGCGGGACCTACAATGAGCAGTTCTTC
CASSPGGTYNEQFF
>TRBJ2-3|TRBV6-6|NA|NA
TGTGCCAGCAGCCGAACCACAGATACGCAGTATTTT
CASSRTTDTQYF
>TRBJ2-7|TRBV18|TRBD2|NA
TGTGCCAGCTCAAAACTAGCGGAGGCTGGGGAGCAGTACTTC
CASSKLAEAGEQYF
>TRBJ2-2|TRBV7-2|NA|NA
TGTGCCAGCAGCTTAGAGATAGGGACCGGGGAGCTGTTTTTT
CASSLEIGTGELFF
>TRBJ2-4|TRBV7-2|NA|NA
TGTGCCAGCAGCTCTCAGGCGAAGGGGCCAAAAAACATTCAGTACTTC
CASSSQAKGPKNIQYF
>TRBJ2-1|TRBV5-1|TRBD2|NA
TGCGCCAGCAGCTTGACCATGAGCGGGAGAGGCAATGAGCAGTTCTTC
CASSLTMSGRGNEQFF
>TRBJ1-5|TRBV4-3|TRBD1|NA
TGCGCCAGCAGCCAAGGCGTGACAGGGGAAGGACAGCCCCAGCATTTT
CASSQGVTGEGQPQHF
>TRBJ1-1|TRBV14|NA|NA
TGTGCCAGCAGCCAAGCCTATGACAGGAACACTGAAGCTTTCTTT
CASSQAYDRNTEAFF
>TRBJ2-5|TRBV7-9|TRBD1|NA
TGTGCCAGCAGCTTTACAGGGGGCCAAGGAGAGACCCAGTACTTC
CASSFTGGQGETQYF
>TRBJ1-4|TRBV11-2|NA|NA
TGTGCCAGCAGCTTAGTGGTCGGTGAAAAACTGTTTTTT
CASSLVVGEKLFF
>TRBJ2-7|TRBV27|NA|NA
TGTGCCAGCAGTTTCAGCAAAGATGCAGGGGTCCACGAGCAGTACTTC
CASSFSKDAGVHEQYF
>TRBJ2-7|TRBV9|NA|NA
TGTGCCAGCAGCGCGAGAGGGAGCTCCTACGAGCAGTACTTC
CASSARGSSYEQYF
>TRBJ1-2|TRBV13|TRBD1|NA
TGTGCCAGCAGCTCCCCCGGGGACAGCCCCGATCTCTTCTATGGCTACACCTTC
CASSSPGDSPDLFYGYTF
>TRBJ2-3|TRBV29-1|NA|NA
TGCAGCGCCCGGGCTCTCTCAATTAGAGATACGCAGTATTTT
CSARALSIRDTQYF
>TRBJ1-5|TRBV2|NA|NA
TGTGCCAGCAGTGGGTCAGCACGGATGGGGAGCAATCAGCCCCAGCATTTT
CASSGSARMGSNQPQHF
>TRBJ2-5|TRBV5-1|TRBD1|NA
TGCGCCAGCAGCCACACCGGGACAGAAGAGACCCAGTACTTC
CASSHTGTEETQYF
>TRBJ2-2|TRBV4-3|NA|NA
TGCGCCAGCAGCCAAGTAGGGGGCACCGGGGAGCTGTTTTTT
CASSQVGGTGELFF
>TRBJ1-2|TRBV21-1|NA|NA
TGTGCCAGCAGCCTTAGAAGGGAAGGGTTTAACTATGGCTACACCTTC
CASSLRREGFNYGYTF
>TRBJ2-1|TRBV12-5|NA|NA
TGTGCTAGTGGTCCCCCCGGAGAAGGTCTTCCCTACAATGAGCAGTTCTTC
CASGPPGEGLPYNEQFF
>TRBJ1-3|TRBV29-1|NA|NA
TGCAGCGTTGGGTACAGTCTTGAGGGAAACACCATATATTTT
CSVGYSLEGNTIYF